A single sample gave rise to the 22 T cell receptor beta chains below, sequenced in a study of T-cell memory formation after mild COVID-19. MiXCR was run by TCRdb on the 5' RACE reads, yielding one entry per CDR3 protein. The sample has roughly 260,000 distinct CDR3 sequences, less than 20% seen once. The source material was PBMCs or a T cell subset sorted from them (not recorded which). The source of these receptors is a man younger than 30 who had mild COVID-19 (a few samples of this study predate the infection). Cell type and time point are not known.

This clonotype was counted a few times. The chain links TRBV9 to TRBJ2-3; TRBD1 aligns across 7 bases. The V gene end was trimmed by 0 bases and the J gene end by 6 bases; junction bases not matched to a gene: 1. The CDR3 is 13 residues long. Per germline, CDR1 SGDLS and CDR2 YYNGEE. The CDR3 region has the DNA TGTGCCAGCAGCGTAGAACAGGGGGATACGCAGTATTTT. This gives the protein CASSVEQGDTQYF.

This clonotype was seen a few times. This rearrangement joins TRBV6-2 or TRBV6-3 to TRBJ1-5; D is undetermined. The CDR3 spans 16 residues. V shed 3 bases and J shed 6 bases, with 18 bases lying between them. Per the germline V gene, CDR1 is MNHEY and CDR2 is SVGEGT. The CDR3 loop is CASSYGGRPSGQPQHF. The CDR3 DNA reads TGTGCCAGCAGTTATGGCGGCAGGCCCTCGGGTCAGCCCCAGCATTTT.

CDR3 nucleotides: TGTGCCAGCAGCTACTGGGGCATGAACACTGAAGCTTTCTTT. Amino acids: CASSYWGMNTEAFF. This rearrangement joins TRBV7-9 to TRBJ1-1; D may be TRBD1 (5 bases). The V end was cut by 4 bases, the J end by 0 bases, with 9 bases between. Per the germline V gene, CDR1 is SEHNR and CDR2 is FQNEAQ (reference sequence). This CDR3 spans 14 amino acids.

The table lists this clonotype with many counts. This chain links TRBV18 with TRBJ1-1; tentatively, D is TRBD1 (5 bases). Germline CDR1 KGHSH, CDR2 LQKENI. The length of the CDR3 is 15 residues. V lost 5 bases, J lost 0 bases, and 13 bases lay in between. The CDR3 is CASSWGFALNTEAFF. Written as DNA, the CDR3 is TGTGCCAGCTCATGGGGGTTTGCTTTGAACACTGAAGCTTTCTTT.

The rearrangement joins TRBV20-1 to TRBJ2-5; 10 bases map to TRBD2. Germline V lookup: CDR1 DFQATT, CDR2 SNEGSKA (reference sequence). The J segment lost 7 bases and the V segment lost 6 bases, leaving 20 bases of the junction unmatched. The CDR3 is made up of 17 amino acids. CDR3 protein: CSAPLGKAGGAWGTQYF. CDR3 sequence (DNA): TGCAGTGCCCCCCTGGGGAAAGCGGGGGGGGCCTGGGGGACCCAGTACTTC.

This chain's CDR3 is CASVRDREGAEAFF. The CDR3 DNA follows: TGTGCCAGCGTACGGGACAGGGAGGGAGCTGAAGCTTTCTTT. The chain is built from TRBV2 and TRBJ1-1; 9 bases map to TRBD1. Losses at the gene ends were 8 bases for V and 6 bases for J; bases not matched to a gene: 10. Germline V gives CDR1 SNHLY, CDR2 FYNNEI. There are 14 residues in the CDR3.

This clonotype was seen only a few times. This chain uses TRBV2 with TRBJ1-3; D is ambiguous. Trimming removed 4 bases from V and 8 bases from J, with 6 bases in between. This CDR3 has 11 residues. Germline assignment: CDR1 SNHLY and CDR2 FYNNEI. The DNA of the CDR3 is TGTGCCAGCAGTGTAAGGGACACCATATATTTT. Protein: CASSVRDTIYF.

This clonotype was found a few times. The chain couples TRBV11-1 to TRBJ2-1; either TRBD1 or TRBD2 may fit D (5 bases each). The CDR3 runs to 13 residues. The ends were cut back, 6 bases at V and 5 bases at J, with 11 bases in the middle. Germline V lookup: CDR1 SGHAT, CDR2 FQDESV (reference sequence). CDR3 protein: CASSWDGDNEQFF. DNA of the CDR3: TGTGCCAGCAGTTGGGACGGTGACAATGAGCAGTTCTTC.

The V gene is TRBV18, the J gene TRBJ2-6, with 7 bases aligning to TRBD2. CDR3 length equals 16 residues. Losses at the gene ends were 6 bases for V and 0 bases for J; bases not matched to a gene: 5. Germline assignment: CDR1 KGHSH and CDR2 LQKENI. Written as DNA, the CDR3 is TGTGCCAGCTCCGGGGGGACCCACTCTGGGGCCAACGTCCTGACTTTC. The encoded protein is CASSGGTHSGANVLTF.

The table lists this clonotype with many counts. A read error may produce the germline difference seen at one junction end. The chain uses TRBV12-3 or TRBV12-4 and TRBJ2-1; no definite D call. CDR3 length equals 11 residues. In nucleotides, the CDR3 is TGTGCCAGTAGTTTTAACGATGAGCAGTTCTTC. It yields the protein CASSFNDEQFF.

This clonotype has a handful of counts. This chain links TRBV5-1 with TRBJ1-4, with D hard to call. The germline V gene has CDR1 SGHRS and CDR2 YFSETQ. Trimming cost V 1 base and J 6 bases, with 10 bases left between them. CDR3 length equals 14 residues. The CDR3 protein is CASSLLAGDEKLFF. The CDR3 nucleotides read TGCGCCAGCAGCTTGTTAGCGGGCGATGAAAAACTGTTTTTT. Based on the CDR3 plus reference TRBV5-1 and TRBJ1-4, the full variable domain is KAGVTQTPRYLIKTRGQQVTLSCSPISGHRSVSWYQQTPGQGLQFLFEYFSETQRNKGNFPGRFSGRQFSNSRSEMNVSTLELGDSALYLCASSLLAGDEKLFFGSGTQLSVL.

This clonotype turned up a few times. The chain links TRBV21-1 to TRBJ1-2; TRBD1 is the table's D call and was not checked against the DNA. TRBV21-1 is annotated as a pseudogene. The length of the CDR3 is 15 residues. The CDR3 sequence: CASSKWGQGKSGYTF. CDR3 in DNA: TGTGCCAGCAGCAAATGGGGACAGGGGAAAAGTGGCTACACCTTC.

This chain links TRBV6-5 with TRBJ2-5; TRBD2 is a possible D gene (6 bases). The ends were cut back, 0 bases at V and 5 bases at J, with 13 bases in the middle. The germline V gene encodes CDR1 MNHEY and CDR2 SVGAGI. The CDR3 spans 15 residues. In DNA, the CDR3 is TGTGCCAGCAGTTACTCTCGACTAGATCGGGAGACCCAGTACTTC. Protein sequence: CASSYSRLDRETQYF.

This chain uses TRBV19 with TRBJ2-5; TRBD2 matches 7 bases. Unmatched junction bases numbered 17, after V lost 6 bases and J lost 4 bases. The CDR3 runs 17 residues. Germline CDR1 and CDR2: LNHDA and SQIVND (reference sequence). The CDR3 bases are TGTGCCAGTAGCGCGGGACTATTCTCGGTCGGGCTAGAGACCCAGTACTTC. Translating gives CASSAGLFSVGLETQYF.

The chain combines TRBV7-2 with TRBJ1-5; no firm D call. The V gene lost 1 base and the J gene lost 13 bases, with 11 bases spanning the gap. Germline V CDR1 and CDR2: SGHTA, FQGNSA. The CDR3 extends over 12 amino acids. CDR3 protein: CASSLGPRPQHF. The CDR3 nucleotides are TGTGCCAGCAGCTTAGGGCCCAGGCCACAGCATTTT.

A few counts support this clonotype. V and J are TRBV6-5 and TRBJ2-3, with D unresolved. Trimming stripped 6 bases from V and 7 bases from J, with 11 bases between. The CDR3 loop spans 12 amino acids. The germline CDR1 and CDR2 sequences are MNHEY and SVGAGI. The CDR3 coding sequence is TGTGCCAGCAGGTCCCCGTTCCATACGCAGTATTTT. This sequence encodes CASRSPFHTQYF.

The chain links TRBV7-3 to TRBJ2-1; D tentatively fits TRBD1 or TRBD2 (5 bases each). The length of the CDR3 is 17 residues. CDR1 is SGHTA and CDR2 is FQGTGA in the germline V gene. Trimming removed 2 bases at V and 6 bases at J, with 20 bases between. As DNA, the CDR3 is TGTGCCAGCAGCTTACGGTCCCGGGCAGGGAGTCCCAATGAGCAGTTCTTC. Amino acids: CASSLRSRAGSPNEQFF.

This clonotype has a handful of counts. This rearrangement joins TRBV7-2 to TRBJ2-5; 9 nucleotides line up with TRBD2. Germline V gene sequence: CDR1 SGHTA, CDR2 FQGNSA. The CDR3 has 16 residues. The junction had 12 bases not matched to a gene; V was cut back by 7 bases and J by 3 bases. The CDR3 sequence: CASTFQASGEKETQYF. Written as DNA, the CDR3 is TGTGCCAGCACCTTTCAGGCTAGCGGGGAGAAAGAGACCCAGTACTTC.

This clonotype has a handful of counts. The V gene is TRBV7-2, the J gene TRBJ1-2; TRBD1 is a possible D gene (5 bases). Trimming removed 3 bases from V and 4 bases from J, with 9 bases in between. Per the germline V gene, CDR1 is SGHTA and CDR2 is FQGNSA. The CDR3 consists of 13 residues. The CDR3 nucleotides are TGTGCCAGCAGCTTGGGGGACGGCTATGGCTACACCTTC. Protein sequence: CASSLGDGYGYTF.

V gene TRBV20-1 combines with J gene TRBJ2-2; TRBD2 agrees at 8 bases. Looked up from germline, CDR1 is DFQATT and CDR2 is SNEGSKA (reference sequence). Trimming took 0 bases from V and 1 from J; bases not matched to a gene: 4. The length of the CDR3 is 16 residues. CDR3 in DNA: TGCAGTGCTAGAGATCGGCTAGCGGGGAACACCGGGGAGCTGTTTTTT. It codes for CSARDRLAGNTGELFF.

The CDR3 bases are TGTGCCAGCAGTGAATCGGGCGGGCAGAATTCACCCCTCCACTTT. Protein: CASSESGGQNSPLHF. The genes are TRBV25-1 and TRBJ1-6, with unresolved D. This CDR3 contains 15 residues. Germline V gives CDR1 MGHDK, CDR2 SYGVNS. Trimming cost V 1 base and J 7 bases, with 11 bases left between them. The variable domain in full, completed from reference TRBV25-1 and TRBJ1-6, reads EADIYQTPRYLVIGTGKKITLECSQTMGHDKMYWYQQDPGMELHLIHYSYGVNSTEKGDLSSESTVSRIRTEHFPLTLESARPSHTSQYLCASSESGGQNSPLHFGNGTRLTVT.

In the case of this clonotype: This may be a read error: a much more frequent sequence differs by one nucleotide. J is TRBJ2-2 and V is TRBV12-3 or TRBV12-4; 8 nucleotides align to TRBD1. Trimming at V came to 4 bases and at J to 6 bases, leaving 4 bases not matched to a gene. CDR3 length equals 14 residues. CDR3 in amino acids: CASSSQGAAGELFF. In nucleotides, the CDR3 is TGTGCCAGCAGTTCCCAGGGGGCGGCCGGGGAGCTGTTTTTT.